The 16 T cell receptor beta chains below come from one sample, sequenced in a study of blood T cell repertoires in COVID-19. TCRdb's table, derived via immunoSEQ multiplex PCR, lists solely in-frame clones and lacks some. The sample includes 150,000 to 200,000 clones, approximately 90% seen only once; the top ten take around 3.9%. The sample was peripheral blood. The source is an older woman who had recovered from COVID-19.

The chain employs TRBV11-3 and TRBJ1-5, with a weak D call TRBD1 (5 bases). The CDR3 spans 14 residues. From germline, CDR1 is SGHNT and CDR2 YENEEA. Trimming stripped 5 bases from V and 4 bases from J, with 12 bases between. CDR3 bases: TGTGCCAGCAGCGCTCGACAGTTTAATCAGCCCCAGCATTTT. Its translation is CASSARQFNQPQHF.

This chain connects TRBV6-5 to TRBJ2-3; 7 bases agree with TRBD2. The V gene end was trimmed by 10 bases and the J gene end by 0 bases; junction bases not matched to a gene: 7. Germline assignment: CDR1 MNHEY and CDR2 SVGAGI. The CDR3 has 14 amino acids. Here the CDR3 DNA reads TGTGCCATCCCTCGGGGGGTCAGCACAGATACGCAGTATTTT. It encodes CAIPRGVSTDTQYF.

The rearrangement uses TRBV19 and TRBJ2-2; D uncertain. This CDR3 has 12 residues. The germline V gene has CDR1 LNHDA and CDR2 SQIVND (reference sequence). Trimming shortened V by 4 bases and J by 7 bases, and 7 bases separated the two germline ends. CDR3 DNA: TGTGCCAGTAGTAGAGGCGACGGGGAGCTGTTTTTT. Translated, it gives CASSRGDGELFF.

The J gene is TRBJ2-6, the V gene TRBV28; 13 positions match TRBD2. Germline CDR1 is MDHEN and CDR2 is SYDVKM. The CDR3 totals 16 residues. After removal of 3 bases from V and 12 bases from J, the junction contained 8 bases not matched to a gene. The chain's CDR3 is CASSLSGLAGSSVLTF. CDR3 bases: TGTGCCAGCAGTTTGTCGGGACTAGCGGGGTCCAGCGTCCTGACTTTC.

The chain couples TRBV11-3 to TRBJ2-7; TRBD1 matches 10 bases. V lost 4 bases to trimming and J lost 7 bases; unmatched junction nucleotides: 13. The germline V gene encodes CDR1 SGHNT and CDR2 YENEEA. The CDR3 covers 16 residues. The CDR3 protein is CASSSGTGDPTLEQYF. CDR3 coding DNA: TGTGCCAGCAGCTCCGGGACAGGGGACCCGACTCTAGAGCAGTACTTC.

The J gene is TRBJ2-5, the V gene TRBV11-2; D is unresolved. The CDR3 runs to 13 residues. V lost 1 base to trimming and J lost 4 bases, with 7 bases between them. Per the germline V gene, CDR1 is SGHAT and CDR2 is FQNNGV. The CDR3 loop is CASSLGVAETQYF. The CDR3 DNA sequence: TGTGCCAGCAGCTTAGGGGTAGCAGAGACCCAGTACTTC.

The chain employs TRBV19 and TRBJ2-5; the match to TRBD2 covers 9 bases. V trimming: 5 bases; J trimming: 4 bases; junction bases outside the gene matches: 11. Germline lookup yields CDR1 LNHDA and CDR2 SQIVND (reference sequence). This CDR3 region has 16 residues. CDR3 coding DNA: TGTGCCAGTAGTCCCCTCGGCGGGGGGGGACGAGAGACCCAGTACTTC. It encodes CASSPLGGGGRETQYF.

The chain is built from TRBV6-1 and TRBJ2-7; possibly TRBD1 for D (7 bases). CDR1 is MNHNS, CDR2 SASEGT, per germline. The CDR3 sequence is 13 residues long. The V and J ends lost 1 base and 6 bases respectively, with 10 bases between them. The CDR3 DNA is TGTGCCAGCAGTGAAGGGAGGGGGCTCGAGCAGTACTTC. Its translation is CASSEGRGLEQYF.

The CDR3: CASSLTGADTQYF. CDR3 in DNA: TGTGCCAGCAGCTTAACCGGGGCAGATACGCAGTATTTT. V and J are TRBV7-3 and TRBJ2-3, with D tentatively TRBD2 (5 bases). From germline, CDR1 is SGHTA and CDR2 FQGTGA. The CDR3 totals 13 residues. Trimming shortened V by 0 bases and J by 4 bases, and 5 bases separated the two germline ends.

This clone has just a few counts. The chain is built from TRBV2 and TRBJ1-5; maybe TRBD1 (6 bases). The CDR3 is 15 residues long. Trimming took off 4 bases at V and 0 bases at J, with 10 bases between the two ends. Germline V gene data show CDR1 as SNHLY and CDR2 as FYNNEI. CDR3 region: CASSVGHISNQPQHF. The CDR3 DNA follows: TGTGCCAGCAGTGTGGGACATATTAGCAATCAGCCCCAGCATTTT.

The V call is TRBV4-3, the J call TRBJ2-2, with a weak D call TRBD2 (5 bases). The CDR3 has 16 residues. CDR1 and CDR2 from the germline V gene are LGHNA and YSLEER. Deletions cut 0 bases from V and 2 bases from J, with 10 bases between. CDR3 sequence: CASSQESRANTGELFF. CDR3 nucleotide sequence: TGCGCCAGCAGCCAAGAATCGAGGGCCAACACCGGGGAGCTGTTTTTT.

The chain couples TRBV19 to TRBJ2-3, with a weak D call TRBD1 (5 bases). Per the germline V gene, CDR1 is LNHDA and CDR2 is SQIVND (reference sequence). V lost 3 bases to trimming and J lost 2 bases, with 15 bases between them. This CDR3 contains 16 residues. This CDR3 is CASSMGRRQSTDTQYF. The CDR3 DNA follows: TGTGCCAGTAGTATGGGGCGGAGACAGTCCACAGATACGCAGTATTTT.

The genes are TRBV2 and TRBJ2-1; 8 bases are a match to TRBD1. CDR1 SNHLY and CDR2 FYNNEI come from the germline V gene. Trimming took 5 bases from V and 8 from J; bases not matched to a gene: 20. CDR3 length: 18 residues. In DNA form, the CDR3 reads TGTGCCAGCAGTTGGGAGGACAGGGCTAACCAAAGAGGCGATGAGCAGTTCTTC. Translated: CASSWEDRANQRGDEQFF.

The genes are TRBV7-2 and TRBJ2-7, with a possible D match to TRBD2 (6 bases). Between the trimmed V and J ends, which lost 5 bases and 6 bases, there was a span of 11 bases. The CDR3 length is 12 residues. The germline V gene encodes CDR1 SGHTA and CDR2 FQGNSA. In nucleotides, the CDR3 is TGTGCCAGCAGCCGGGGGTCACTCGAGCAGTACTTC. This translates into CASSRGSLEQYF.

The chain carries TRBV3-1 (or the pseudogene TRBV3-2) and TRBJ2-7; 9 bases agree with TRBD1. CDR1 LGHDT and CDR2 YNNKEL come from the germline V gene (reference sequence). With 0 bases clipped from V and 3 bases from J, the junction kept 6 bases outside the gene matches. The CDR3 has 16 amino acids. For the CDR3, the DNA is TGTGCCAGCAGCCAAGATGGGACAGGGTTGGACTACGAGCAGTACTTC. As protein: CASSQDGTGLDYEQYF.

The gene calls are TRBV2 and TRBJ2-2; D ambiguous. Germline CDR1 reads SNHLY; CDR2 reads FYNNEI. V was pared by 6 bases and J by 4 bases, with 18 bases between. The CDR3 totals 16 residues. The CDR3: CASSAYGWSGTGELFF. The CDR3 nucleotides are TGTGCCAGCAGCGCGTACGGGTGGTCCGGCACCGGGGAGCTGTTTTTT.